This TCR beta chain is from a study of blood T cell repertoires in COVID-19 (dated by TCRdb to 2020 to 2022). For the wider study: The collaborator samples originated in the United States, Italy and Spain and spanned the acute and convalescent phases of COVID-19. The repertoires were released in a freely available public database intended as a resource for research on the immune response to SARS-CoV-2. HLA class I and class II types, where available, came from metadata supplied by the sample provider rather than from assay-based typing. The dataset comprised deeply sampled blood TCRbeta repertoires from subjects exposed to, actively infected with, or recovered from COVID-19. Samples were obtained from the ongoing ImmuneRACE study (first 160 participants) and from 1,254 subjects provided by 6 global collaborators. A de-identified subject ID, COVID-19 status, age in years and sex were almost always included in the sample metadata. The prospective study material was composed of cDNA or gDNA derived from T cells, B-cell-depleted T cells, or PBMCs.

The collaborating institutions used their own protocols to collect whole blood in K2EDTA tubes. For TCRbeta analysis, collaborators shipped samples in one of three forms: frozen whole blood, isolated PBMCs, or DNA extracted from either of those sample types. Deletion took 3 bases off V and 7 bases off J, with a span of 12 bases between the germline ends. Measured from the cysteine to the phenylalanine, the CDR3 is 13 residues long. This entry keeps only the CDR3 DNA: 39 bases, framed from base 1. For CDR1 and CDR2, the germline V gene (reference sequence) lists LNHNV and YYDKDF. TCRbeta CDR3 regions were amplified from genomic DNA using the immunoSEQ Assay, a bias-controlled multiplex PCR. The authors processed their data as follows. Nucleated cell counts per sample were estimated from amplification of reference gene primers within the assay. To quantify the absolute abundance of each unique TCRbeta CDR3 rearrangement, sequence reads were collapsed and filtered. Productive Simpson clonality was computed per sample as the square root of Simpson's diversity index over productive rearrangements. This is the immuneACCESS table as TCRdb keeps it, with only in-frame sequences that have V and J called. A part of the clones is gone; compared with another copy, unresolved V genes explain less than half, and the rest is unexplained. V and J calls and clone size follow that table, whereas D and trimming were derived from the DNA. A total of almost 200,000 clones appear in this sample, less than 90% of them only once. Jointly, the top ten make up 0.7% to 0.8% of the sample.

General conclusions and limits of the study: The amount of clinical and demographic metadata varied by source and participant and was provided uncurated.

Details on this clone: Which antigen it targets is not known. One base away there is no much larger clone; base qualities are not given.

The receptor comes from a woman between 65 and 79 years old with acute or convalescent COVID-19. The chain links TRBV15 with TRBJ1-2, and the D gene may be TRBD1, 5 bases matching. Sample: peripheral blood. The CDR3 in this case is CATSSYRGGGYTF. The bases read TGTGCCACCAGCAGCTACCGGGGGGGTGGCTACACCTTC.